The subject of this entry is one T cell receptor beta chain. This sample was included in a study of blood T cell repertoires in COVID-19. The CDR3 length is 11 residues. V lost 5 bases and J lost 2, with 4 bases in between. Germline CDR1 reads SGHRS; CDR2 reads YFSETQ. Profiling relied on immunoSEQ multiplex PCR, and the TCRdb table lists in-frame clones only, not all of them. This table has hundreds of thousands of clones, around 85% appearing once. Before being deemed recovered, Cohort 3 donors had two negative PCRs, clearance, or symptom resolution. Sequenced material: PBMCs or T cells enriched from blood (not recorded which). This TCR derives from a woman aged 60-75 years who had recovered from COVID-19. The chain couples TRBV5-1 to TRBJ1-1; no definite D call. The CDR3 loop is CASSLNTEAFF. The CDR3 nucleotides are TGCGCCAGCAGTTTAAACACTGAAGCTTTCTTT.